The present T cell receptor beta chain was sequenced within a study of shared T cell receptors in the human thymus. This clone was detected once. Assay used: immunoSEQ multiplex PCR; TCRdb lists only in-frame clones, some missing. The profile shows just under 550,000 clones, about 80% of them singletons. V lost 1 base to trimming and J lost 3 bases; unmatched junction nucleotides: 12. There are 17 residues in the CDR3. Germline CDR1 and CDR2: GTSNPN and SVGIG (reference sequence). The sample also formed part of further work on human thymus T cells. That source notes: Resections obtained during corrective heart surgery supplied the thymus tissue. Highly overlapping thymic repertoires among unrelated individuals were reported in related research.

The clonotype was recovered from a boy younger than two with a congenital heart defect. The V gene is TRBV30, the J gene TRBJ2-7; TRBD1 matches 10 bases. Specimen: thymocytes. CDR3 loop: CAWSALLRDRGNYEQYF. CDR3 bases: TGTGCCTGGAGTGCCCTCCTCCGGGACAGGGGTAACTACGAGCAGTACTTC.